Presented here are 17 T cell receptor beta chains from one specimen sequenced in a study of T cell changes during pregnancy in multiple sclerosis. Libraries were prepared by immunoSEQ multiplex PCR; TCRdb keeps only in-frame clonotypes and omits some of them. The sample has around 72,000 clones, about nine tenths seen once. Specimen: peripheral blood, collected in the third trimester of pregnancy. These receptor sequences come from a female donor in good health, enrolled as a control in a pregnancy study.

This chain uses TRBV2 with TRBJ2-1; a possible D gene is TRBD1 (6 bases). The CDR3 is 13 residues long. Per the germline V gene, CDR1 is SNHLY and CDR2 is FYNNEI. Trimming stripped 6 bases from V and 3 bases from J, with 9 bases between. The CDR3 here is CASRQGLYNEQFF. CDR3 sequence (DNA): TGTGCCAGCAGACAGGGTCTCTACAATGAGCAGTTCTTC.

The V gene is TRBV5-1, the J gene TRBJ1-1, with unresolved D. Germline V gene sequence: CDR1 SGHRS, CDR2 YFSETQ. There are 13 residues in the CDR3. Trimming removed 2 bases at V and 2 bases at J, with 7 bases between. CDR3 nucleotides: TGCGCCAGCAGCTTCGCACAAAACACTGAAGCTTTCTTT. Amino acid sequence: CASSFAQNTEAFF.

V gene TRBV18 combines with J gene TRBJ2-4; maybe TRBD2 (5 bases). The germline V gene encodes CDR1 KGHSH and CDR2 LQKENI. CDR3 length: 17 amino acids. Trimming took 0 bases from V and 1 from J, leaving 13 bases between them. Here the CDR3 DNA reads TGTGCCAGCTCACCACCCGAGAGGGAAAGGGCCAAAAACATTCAGTACTTC. It translates to CASSPPERERAKNIQYF.

The chain uses TRBV6-5 and TRBJ2-1; 7 positions match TRBD1. The CDR3 has 13 residues. Germline V lookup: CDR1 MNHEY, CDR2 SVGAGI. J lost 12 bases, V lost 0 bases, and 5 bases had no gene match. The CDR3 loop reads CASSYSTSGGQFF. The CDR3 DNA is TGTGCCAGCAGTTACTCTACCTCAGGGGGGCAGTTCTTC.

This clone has only a few counts. The CDR3 region is CASSPFRGNLNTEAFF. The CDR3 DNA reads TGCGCCAGCAGCCCCTTCAGGGGAAACTTGAACACTGAAGCTTTCTTT. The genes are TRBV5-1 and TRBJ1-1; the D gene is possibly TRBD1 (6 bases). V dropped 4 bases and J dropped 0 bases, with 16 bases sitting between them. The V gene's germline CDR1 is SGHRS and CDR2 YFSETQ. The CDR3 sequence is 16 residues long.

This clone occurred a few times. This chain joins TRBV6-4 and TRBJ2-3; 10 bases line up with TRBD2. CDR1 is MRHNA, CDR2 SNTAGT, per germline. The CDR3 sequence is 15 residues long. Trimming removed 6 bases from V and 3 bases from J; junction bases left unmatched: 6. This chain's CDR3 is CASSLLAGTTDTQYF. Written as DNA, the CDR3 is TGTGCCAGCAGCCTACTAGCGGGGACGACAGATACGCAGTATTTT.

The chain joins TRBV19 to TRBJ1-4; D is unclear. Germline CDR1 is LNHDA and CDR2 is SQIVND (reference sequence). This CDR3 has 13 amino acids. V was clipped by 5 bases and J by 4 bases, with 8 bases between them. The CDR3 DNA reads TGTGCCAGTAGTGGGCCAGATAATGAAAAACTGTTTTTT. It is translated as CASSGPDNEKLFF.

This sequence joins TRBV28 and TRBJ2-3; perhaps TRBD2 as D (5 bases). This CDR3 spans 13 amino acids. V was shortened by 1 base and J by 8 bases, with 10 bases between the two germline ends. Germline V gene sequence: CDR1 MDHEN, CDR2 SYDVKM. The CDR3 DNA follows: TGTGCCAGCAGTTTATATCTCCGGGGTACGCAGTATTTT. This gives the protein CASSLYLRGTQYF.

The chain combines TRBV28 with TRBJ1-2; a weak D match, TRBD1 (6 bases). The V gene's germline CDR1 is MDHEN and CDR2 SYDVKM. The CDR3 is made up of 15 amino acids. The ends were cut back, 5 bases at V and 4 bases at J, with 17 bases in the middle. In nucleotides, the CDR3 is TGTGCCAGCAGTCGCCCATTAACAGGGTCCTATGGCTACACCTTC. Amino acids: CASSRPLTGSYGYTF.

This chain uses TRBV5-1 with TRBJ1-1; 7 bases agree with TRBD1. The CDR3 sequence is 18 residues long. Trimming took 5 bases from V and 1 from J; bases not matched to a gene: 17. Germline V CDR1 and CDR2: SGHRS, YFSETQ. CDR3: CASSMRTGYFPTNTEAFF. The DNA for the CDR3 is TGCGCCAGCAGTATGAGGACAGGCTACTTTCCTACGAACACTGAAGCTTTCTTT. Filled out from reference TRBV5-1 and TRBJ1-1, the complete variable domain reads KAGVTQTPRYLIKTRGQQVTLSCSPISGHRSVSWYQQTPGQGLQFLFEYFSETQRNKGNFPGRFSGRQFSNSRSEMNVSTLELGDSALYLCASSMRTGYFPTNTEAFFGQGTRLTVV.

The gene calls are TRBV15 and TRBJ2-7; TRBD1 matches 7 bases. V lost 1 base to trimming and J lost 2 bases; unmatched junction nucleotides: 5. CDR3 length: 15 residues. The germline V gene has CDR1 LNHNV and CDR2 YYDKDF (reference sequence). The CDR3 nucleotides read TGTGCCACCAGCAGAGCCGGGACAGCCACCTACGAGCAGTACTTC. It encodes CATSRAGTATYEQYF.

This chain joins TRBV5-1 and TRBJ2-2; possibly TRBD1 for D (6 bases). The germline V gene has CDR1 SGHRS and CDR2 YFSETQ. The CDR3 has 15 amino acids. V dropped 1 base and J dropped 0 bases, with 7 bases sitting between them. The CDR3 DNA reads TGCGCCAGCAGCTTGTACAGGGCGAACACCGGGGAGCTGTTTTTT. As protein: CASSLYRANTGELFF.

V and J are TRBV7-2 and TRBJ1-4; TRBD1 matches 8 bases. Germline V gene sequence: CDR1 SGHTA, CDR2 FQGNSA. Trimming took 2 bases from V and 7 from J; bases not matched to a gene: 9. This CDR3 comprises 16 residues. As DNA, the CDR3 is TGTGCCAGCAGCTTAAGGCCCACAGGGGGAGGTGAAAAACTGTTTTTT. Encoded protein: CASSLRPTGGGEKLFF.

The genes are TRBV18 and TRBJ2-5, with 7 bases identical to TRBD1. Germline-derived CDR1 and CDR2 are KGHSH and LQKENI. Germline trimming cut 6 bases from V and 13 bases from J; bases unmatched to any gene: 17. There are 14 residues in the CDR3. The CDR3 region has the DNA TGTGCCAGCTCTTCCGGACAGGTCTACCTGGAACGGTACTTC. Its protein is CASSSGQVYLERYF.

The V and J genes are TRBV15 and TRBJ2-7, with a weak D call TRBD2 (6 bases). The V gene lost 0 bases and the J gene lost 2 bases, with 14 bases spanning the gap. This CDR3 has 16 residues. Germline V gene sequence: CDR1 LNHNV, CDR2 YYDKDF (reference sequence). As DNA, the CDR3 is TGTGCCACCAGCAGAGATAGGCCTAGCGCCGCCTACGAGCAGTACTTC. This gives the protein CATSRDRPSAAYEQYF.

The chain recombines TRBV9 with TRBJ2-2; TRBD2 is a possible D gene (6 bases). V gave up 5 bases and J gave up 2 bases, with 7 bases separating them. Germline CDR1 SGDLS, CDR2 YYNGEE. This CDR3 contains 13 residues. In DNA form, the CDR3 reads TGTGCCAGCAGGGGGGGTAACACCGGGGAGCTGTTTTTT. It codes for CASRGGNTGELFF.

This rearrangement joins TRBV19 to TRBJ1-2; 8 bases are shared with TRBD1. The CDR3 is 12 amino acids. Trimming at V came to 7 bases and at J to 5 bases, leaving 3 bases not matched to a gene. Germline V gene data show CDR1 as LNHDA and CDR2 as SQIVND (reference sequence). The CDR3 protein is CASMDRVYGYTF. The CDR3 DNA sequence: TGTGCCAGTATGGACAGGGTGTATGGCTACACCTTC.